The clone carrying this TCR beta chain was detected only a few times. What it binds is not known. This sample is part of a study of response to subunit inactivated influenza vaccine. The study's findings and limits: T cells newly recruited by each seasonal influenza vaccination are few, the authors suggested.

MiXCR, run by TCRdb on the RT-PCR reads, gives a single entry per CDR3 protein. The sample holds around 650,000 distinct CDR3 sequences; 15% to 18% are singletons and the top ten take approximately 10%. Trimming at V came to 4 bases and at J to 4 bases, leaving 11 bases not matched to a gene. The germline V gene has CDR1 LGHNT and CDR2 FRNRAP. The CDR3 length is 17 residues. The receptor comes from a man aged 50 to 59 who received an inactivated influenza vaccine. The specimen comprised PBMCs from blood, sampled roughly 12 days after vaccination. The chain recombines TRBV12-5 with TRBJ2-3; 10 nucleotides agree with TRBD1. Written as DNA, the CDR3 is TGTGCTAGTGGTTCGCCCGCCGGGACAGGGGAATCAGATACGCAGTATTTT. Translating it yields CASGSPAGTGESDTQYF. The full variable domain, rest sourced from reference TRBV12-5 and TRBJ2-3, is DARVTQTPRHKVTEMGQEVTMRCQPILGHNTVFWYRQTMMQGLELLAYFRNRAPLDDSGMPKDRFSAEMPDATLATLKIQPSEPRDSAVYFCASGSPAGTGESDTQYFGPGTRLTVL.